This TCR beta chain was recorded in a study of follicular helper T cells after annual influenza vaccination (dated by TCRdb to about 2017). Background for the entire study: After each seasonal influenza vaccination, blood samples were collected on days 0, 7 and 28. The 2013-2014 samples were cryopreserved, while the 2015 samples were processed right after collection. Multi-year samples were available for six subjects, with four spanning two vaccination seasons and two spanning three seasons. To look at recall of cTfh clones, some subjects were tracked through successive annual vaccinations covering the 2013-2014, 2014-2015 and 2015-2016 seasons. One week after vaccination, a second recruited cohort of roughly twelve subjects (Table S1) displayed a similar ICOS+CD38+ cTfh response. The paper as a whole reports these results and caveats: Successive annual vaccinations recalled a recurrent oligoclonal ICOS+CD38+ cTfh response that contained tetramer and AIM influenza-specific clonotypes. Day 7 ICOS+CD38+ clones were most often found later in ICOS-CD38- cTfh, suggesting that subset may serve as a memory reservoir. Because only roughly 9-22% of the analyzed cells gave productive TCRB sequences, there was no way to sample rare clonotypes. ICOS+CD38+ cTfh clonality correlated with the frequency of that population, and its change correlated with the change in circulating plasmablast frequency.

The CDR3 has 15 amino acids, counting the end cysteine and phenylalanine. Of the read, only the CDR3 DNA is kept; its 45 bases are in frame from base 1. CDR1 SGHDT and CDR2 YYEEEE were looked up in the germline V gene. Trimming takes 3 bases off V and 9 bases off J; junction bases not matched to a gene: 13. This clone was recorded only once. It has no known antigen specificity. Base qualities are not provided; no much larger clone lies one nucleotide away. Explained via the paper, the time point label denotes: 2015-2016 season, pre-vaccination. Adults received seasonal inactivated influenza vaccine (Fluvarix), and TCRB sequencing tracked sorted blood CD4 subsets before and after vaccination. Subjects were considered eligible if community-dwelling and if influenza vaccine had not been received in the prior 6 months. Reasons for exclusion included contraindications to influenza vaccine, substance abuse, HIV/AIDS, active malignancy, immunomodulatory medication, and active illness such as respiratory infection. At each time point, about 40 to 110 mL of blood was collected. Non-naive CD4+CXCR5+PD-1+ cells were defined as circulating Tfh and were sorted into two fractions, ICOS+CD38+ and ICOS-CD38-. PBMC were isolated using Ficoll-Paque PLUS or SepMate separation. Before DNA was extracted, the cell subsets were sorted from PBMC using a BD FACS Aria.

Libraries were built with the immunoSEQ multiplex PCR assay. Adaptive Biotechnologies handled the TCRB amplification, library preparation, sequencing and preliminary bioinformatics at Survey level resolution. TCRB sequencing used multiplex PCR amplification of genomic DNA from sorted cTfh populations. Under the source paper's analysis protocol: In R, clonality was calculated as 1 minus the normalized Shannon entropy, and the Gini index was computed using the R package ineq. Overlap score was the summed counts of shared sequences divided by total counts of all sequences in both compared samples. Significance of shared clonotypes was assessed by Fisher's exact test, with a theoretical repertoire of 10^7 TCRB sequences assumed. The table was pulled from immuneACCESS by TCRdb, which kept in-frame rearrangements only. Such tables lose some clones; where checked, under half of the loss comes from unresolved V genes, and the rest has no known cause. V and J calls and clone size are as listed in that table; D and trimming were resolved from the DNA. Across this sample there are over 800 clones, with roughly 80% seen only once. 3.5% to 5% of the sample is held by the ten biggest clonotypes.

Specimen: CXCR5+ CD38+ circulating T follicular helper cells from blood, collected on the day of influenza vaccination. The cell subset or site label on this specimen signifies: circulating Tfh, non-naive CD4+CXCR5+PD-1+ (ICOS+CD38+ or ICOS-CD38-). The sequence derives from an adult who received the influenza vaccine. The chain is made from TRBV5-6 and TRBJ1-1; 8 central nucleotides agree with TRBD1. The DNA sequence follows: TGTGCCAGCAGCTCCTCGAACCGGGACAGGCAACAAGCTTTCTTT. Its protein reads: CASSSSNRDRQQAFF.